This TCR beta chain appears in the sequencing data of a study of blood T cell repertoires in COVID-19. Germline values: CDR1 SGHTA, CDR2 FQGNSA. The CDR3 is 15 amino acids. Trimming left V 0 bases short and J 7 bases short, with 12 bases between. In the study's own analysis: Reference gene primer amplification yielded estimated nucleated cell counts. The repertoire was sequenced with immunoSEQ multiplex PCR; TCRdb's copy has only in-frame clones and lacks some. V, J and clone size are those of that table, while D and trimming were read from the DNA. The profile shows 250,000 to 300,000 clones, roughly 86% of them singletons. Ages ranged from about 18 to 89 years, with residence in fewer than 25 US areas.

The rearrangement joins TRBV7-2 to TRBJ1-4; the D gene is possibly TRBD1 (6 bases). Sequencing was done on a sample of PBMCs or T cells enriched from blood (not recorded which). The TCR sequence derives from a woman between 25 and 40 years old who had recovered from COVID-19. This CDR3 reads CASSLALGAGEKLFF. The CDR3, as DNA: TGTGCCAGCAGCTTAGCTCTGGGGGCGGGTGAAAAACTGTTTTTT.